This entry lists 30 T cell receptor beta chains sequenced from one sample in a study of CD8+ T cells in alopecia areata. RNA was isolated and reverse transcribed to cDNA, the sequencing template. Using immunoSEQ multiplex PCR, the repertoire was profiled, and TCRdb retains in-frame clones only, with some absent. The top ten hold about 4.5% of the sample, which has 150,000 or so clones, 55% seen once. Sequencing was done on a sample of CD4+ T cells sorted from blood. The receptors stem from a human donor in good health.

This clone was detected only a few times. This chain joins TRBV23-1 and TRBJ2-3, with D possibly matching TRBD2 (5 bases). TRBV23-1 has ORF status, its function being uncertain. The CDR3 is 14 residues long. V shed 6 bases and J shed 7 bases, with 17 bases lying between them. The CDR3 DNA reads TGCGCCAGCAGCAAGCGGAGTTCCCCACATACGCAGTATTTT. Encoded protein: CASSKRSSPHTQYF.

The chain links TRBV4-1 to TRBJ2-4; 10 bases are a match to TRBD2. The CDR3 has 13 amino acids. V lost 2 bases to trimming and J lost 15 bases; unmatched junction nucleotides: 7. Per the germline V gene, CDR1 is MGHRA and CDR2 is YSYEKL. The CDR3 DNA reads as TGCGCCAGCAGCCAACTAGCGGGAGTTAGCGCGTACTTC. It specifies CASSQLAGVSAYF.

This clone was detected only a few times. The chain carries TRBV27 and TRBJ2-1, with 13 nucleotides matching TRBD2. The CDR3 spans 19 residues. Germline CDR1 and CDR2: MNHEY and SMNVEV (reference sequence). V was clipped by 5 bases and J by 4 bases; unmatched bases: 14. The CDR3 loop reads CASSDRLAGGYWGYNEQFF. The CDR3 DNA reads TGTGCCAGCAGTGATCGACTAGCGGGAGGTTATTGGGGTTACAATGAGCAGTTCTTC.

DNA for the CDR3: TGCAGCGTCCAATTAGGGACGCCCTATGGCTACACCTTC. Its translation is CSVQLGTPYGYTF. This chain uses TRBV29-1 with TRBJ1-2; tentative D call: TRBD1 (5 bases). The CDR3 contains 13 residues. V shed 6 bases and J shed 4 bases, with 15 bases lying between them. Germline V gene data show CDR1 as SQVTM and CDR2 as ANQGSEA.

This clone was recorded a few times. The CDR3 sequence is CASSYGQIRGELFF. Written as DNA, the CDR3 is TGTGCCAGCAGTTACGGACAGATTCGCGGGGAGCTGTTTTTT. J is TRBJ2-2 and V is TRBV6-5; tentative D call: TRBD1 (6 bases). CDR1 and CDR2 from the germline V gene are MNHEY and SVGAGI. The CDR3 loop spans 14 amino acids. With 2 bases removed from V and 7 bases from J, the gap between germline ends came to 11 bases.

The rearrangement links TRBV7-9 to TRBJ2-1; D call uncertain. The ends were cut back, 1 base at V and 9 bases at J, with 10 bases in the middle. Germline V gene lookup returns CDR1 SEHNR and CDR2 FQNEAQ (reference sequence). The CDR3 loop spans 13 amino acids. The CDR3 nucleotides read TGTGCCAGCAGCTTAGGATGGGCAACTGAGCAGTTCTTC. Its protein product is CASSLGWATEQFF.

This clone has a single count. This rearrangement joins TRBV4-1 to TRBJ2-7; TRBD2 agrees at 11 bases. There are 17 residues in the CDR3. Trimming removed 4 bases from V and 6 bases from J; junction bases left unmatched: 14. CDR1 MGHRA and CDR2 YSYEKL come from the germline V gene. In nucleotides, the CDR3 is TGCGCCAGCAGCCGAACTTTTTTAGCGGGAGGGCCTCGCGAGCAGTACTTC. This codes for CASSRTFLAGGPREQYF.

V and J are TRBV10-3 and TRBJ2-5; 8 bases match TRBD1. The V and J ends lost 8 bases and 1 base, in that order; junction bases with no gene match: 0. CDR1 and CDR2 from the germline V gene are ENHRY and SYGVKD. CDR3 length: 12 amino acids. CDR3 loop: CAIGQGQETQYF. Written as DNA, the CDR3 is TGTGCCATCGGACAGGGCCAAGAGACCCAGTACTTC.

This chain connects TRBV19 to TRBJ2-3, with D perhaps matching TRBD2 (5 bases). The V end was cut by 8 bases, the J end by 2 bases, with 17 bases between. The germline CDR1 and CDR2 sequences are LNHDA and SQIVND (reference sequence). The CDR3 is made up of 15 amino acids. For the CDR3, the DNA is TGTGCCAGTTCCGCTTCAACCGGGAACACAGATACGCAGTATTTT. It specifies CASSASTGNTDTQYF.

This clone appeared a single time. This rearrangement joins TRBV7-9 to TRBJ1-2; D gene uncertain. The V end lost 1 base, the J end lost 6 bases, and 3 bases lay between the germline ends. The CDR3 totals 11 residues. CDR1 is SEHNR and CDR2 is FQNEAQ in the germline V gene (reference sequence). The CDR3 sequence is CASSLGDGYTF. In DNA form, the CDR3 reads TGTGCCAGCAGCTTAGGGGATGGCTACACCTTC.

This chain connects TRBV6-6 to TRBJ2-1, with 7 bases fitting TRBD1. CDR1 MNHNY and CDR2 SVGAGI come from the germline V gene (reference sequence). This CDR3 has 14 amino acids. The V and J ends lost 5 bases and 7 bases, in that order; junction bases with no gene match: 8. CDR3 residues: CASSVRDRNNEQFF. CDR3 nucleotides: TGTGCCAGCAGTGTCCGGGACAGAAATAATGAGCAGTTCTTC.

This chain links TRBV2 with TRBJ2-7, with D possibly TRBD1 on 6 matching bases. Trimming removed 6 bases at V and 4 bases at J, with 10 bases between. CDR3 length equals 12 residues. Germline CDR1 and CDR2: SNHLY and FYNNEI. CDR3 coding DNA: TGTGCCAGCAGGGAAACAGGGTACGAGCAGTACTTC. Translation gives CASRETGYEQYF. Full variable domain (outside the CDR3, taken from reference TRBV2 and TRBJ2-7): EPEVTQTPSHQVTQMGQEVILRCVPISNHLYFYWYRQILGQKVEFLVSFYNNEISEKSEIFDDQFSVERPDGSNFTLKIRSTKLEDSAMYFCASRETGYEQYFGPGTRLTVT.

The chain recombines TRBV6-1 with TRBJ2-7, with D perhaps matching TRBD1 or TRBD2 (5 bases each). V lost 5 bases to trimming and J lost 3 bases, with 11 bases between them. The CDR3 spans 13 residues. Per germline, CDR1 MNHNS and CDR2 SASEGT. CDR3 in amino acids: CASSKGTNYEQYF. In DNA form, the CDR3 reads TGTGCCAGCAGTAAGGGGACCAACTACGAGCAGTACTTC.

The J gene is TRBJ2-5, the V gene TRBV29-1; TRBD2 aligns across 7 bases. V dropped 4 bases and J dropped 3; count of bases not matched to a gene: 8. Per germline, CDR1 SQVTM and CDR2 ANQGSEA. This CDR3 comprises 14 residues. This CDR3 reads CSVVSSGKKETQYF. The CDR3 coding sequence is TGCAGCGTTGTTTCGAGCGGGAAAAAAGAGACCCAGTACTTC.

The CDR3 bases are TGTGCCAGCCTACTAGCGGGTTTGTGGGAGACCCAGTACTTC. Its translation is CASLLAGLWETQYF. The gene calls are TRBV6-6 and TRBJ2-5; 9 bases are a match to TRBD2. Germline V gene sequence: CDR1 MNHNY, CDR2 SVGAGI (reference sequence). The CDR3 is made up of 14 amino acids. Trimming took 8 bases from V and 5 from J; bases not matched to a gene: 9.

This clone has only a few counts. The chain couples TRBV29-1 to TRBJ1-1; D gene unclear. CDR1 is SQVTM, CDR2 ANQGSEA, per germline. This CDR3 has 13 amino acids. Trimming took off 4 bases at V and 1 base at J, with 10 bases between the two ends. The DNA for the CDR3 is TGCAGCGTTGTGACGATGTGGAACACTGAAGCTTTCTTT. Translating gives CSVVTMWNTEAFF. Together with reference TRBV29-1 and TRBJ1-1, the CDR3 gives the full variable domain: SAVISQKPSRDICQRGTSLTIQCQVDSQVTMMFWYRQQPGQSLTLIATANQGSEATYESGFVIDKFPISRPNLTFSTLTVSNMSPEDSSIYLCSVVTMWNTEAFFGQGTRLTVV.

The V gene is TRBV4-1, the J gene TRBJ1-5; D gene ambiguous. CDR3 size: 16 residues. The germline V gene encodes CDR1 MGHRA and CDR2 YSYEKL. With 1 base removed from V and 9 bases from J, the gap between germline ends came to 19 bases. CDR3 sequence (DNA): TGCGCCAGCAGCCAAGTGGTAGTAAGCCCCGAACGGCCCCAGCATTTT. Translation: CASSQVVVSPERPQHF.

This clone appeared a few times. V gene TRBV14 combines with J gene TRBJ1-1; TRBD1 aligns across 8 bases. Germline V gives CDR1 SGHDN, CDR2 FVKESK. V lost 3 bases and J lost 12; bases outside the gene matches: 12. This CDR3 is 14 amino acids long. The CDR3 nucleotides read TGTGCCAGCAGCCACCCGGGACAGGTCGGAGGAACTTTCTTT. This gives the protein CASSHPGQVGGTFF.

The genes are TRBV4-2 and TRBJ2-7; D unclear. With 3 bases removed from V and 0 bases from J, the gap between germline ends came to 9 bases. The CDR3 is 14 residues long. Germline CDR1 is LGHNA and CDR2 is YNFKEQ. CDR3 in amino acids: CASSQGGSSYEQYF. As DNA, the CDR3 is TGTGCCAGCAGCCAGGGTGGCAGCTCCTACGAGCAGTACTTC.

The chain couples TRBV29-1 to TRBJ2-5; D is unclear. CDR3 length: 13 residues. Trimming removed 6 bases at V and 5 bases at J, with 16 bases between. The germline gives CDR1 SQVTM, CDR2 ANQGSEA. The CDR3, as DNA: TGCAGCGTCACCAAGGGCCCCCCGGAGACCCAGTACTTC. It yields the protein CSVTKGPPETQYF.

V usage is TRBV28 and J usage is TRBJ2-3; possible D gene TRBD1, 5 bases. V was clipped by 4 bases and J by 2 bases, with 10 bases between them. Per the germline V gene, CDR1 is MDHEN and CDR2 is SYDVKM. The CDR3 has 14 amino acids. The CDR3 loop reads CASSWGTFTDTQYF. In nucleotides, the CDR3 is TGTGCCAGCAGTTGGGGCACCTTCACAGATACGCAGTATTTT.

The CDR3 nucleotides read TGTGCCAGCCACGGGCAGGGGTTGAGCACAGATACGCAGTATTTT. Protein: CASHGQGLSTDTQYF. This chain uses TRBV2 with TRBJ2-3; weak D call: TRBD1 (6 bases). Trimming removed 8 bases from V and 0 bases from J, with 15 bases in between. CDR3 size: 15 residues. The germline CDR1 and CDR2 sequences are SNHLY and FYNNEI.

About this clone itself: The sample contains more than one DNA sequence encoding this CDR3. The chain carries TRBV4-1 and TRBJ2-1, with 10 nucleotides matching TRBD2. CDR1 is MGHRA and CDR2 is YSYEKL in the germline V gene. The CDR3 contains 15 residues. V was clipped by 1 base and J by 6 bases; unmatched bases: 3. The CDR3 protein is CASSQGLAGGNEQFF. The CDR3 DNA reads as TGCGCCAGCAGCCAAGGACTAGCGGGCGGCAATGAGCAGTTCTTC.

The genes are TRBV19 and TRBJ1-1; the match to TRBD1 covers 8 bases. Germline CDR1 and CDR2: LNHDA and SQIVND (reference sequence). V lost 5 bases to trimming and J lost 7 bases; unmatched junction nucleotides: 9. The CDR3 has 14 amino acids. DNA for the CDR3: TGTGCCAGTAGTGGTCGGACAGGGAGCAATGAAGCTTTCTTT. Residues: CASSGRTGSNEAFF.

This chain connects TRBV4-2 to TRBJ2-7; a weak D match, TRBD2 (6 bases). Trimming removed 0 bases at V and 5 bases at J, with 17 bases between. Germline V gene sequence: CDR1 LGHNA, CDR2 YNFKEQ. This CDR3 contains 16 residues. CDR3 protein: CASSQDLASAVDEQYF. As DNA, the CDR3 is TGTGCCAGCAGCCAAGATCTCGCTAGCGCCGTCGACGAGCAGTACTTC.

The V and J genes are TRBV7-3 and TRBJ2-5, with D tentatively TRBD1 or TRBD2 (5 bases each). The CDR3 contains 15 residues. Germline V CDR1 and CDR2: SGHTA, FQGTGA. V lost 5 bases, J lost 5 bases, and 18 bases lay in between. This CDR3 reads CASSPKGSWGETQYF. CDR3 nucleotide sequence: TGTGCCAGCAGCCCCAAAGGGAGTTGGGGGGAGACCCAGTACTTC. Complete variable domain (other parts from reference TRBV7-3 and TRBJ2-5): GAGVSQTPSNKVTEKGKYVELRCDPISGHTALYWYRQSLGQGPEFLIYFQGTGAADDSGLPNDRFFAVRPEGSVSTLKIQRTERGDSAVYLCASSPKGSWGETQYFGPGTRLLVL.

This clone came up once. The CDR3 reads CASSWDRRTDTQYF. The CDR3 coding sequence is TGTGCCAGCAGCTGGGACAGGCGCACAGATACGCAGTATTTT. The chain has TRBV7-8 and TRBJ2-3; 8 bases match TRBD1. J gave up 1 base and V 4 bases, and 1 base lay outside the gene matches. The germline V gene has CDR1 SGHVS and CDR2 FQNEAQ. The CDR3 spans 14 residues.

The rearrangement links TRBV29-1 to TRBJ2-3; 11 nucleotides align to TRBD2. V lost 7 bases to trimming and J lost 6 bases; unmatched junction nucleotides: 6. The CDR3 runs to 13 residues. CDR1 is SQVTM and CDR2 is ANQGSEA in the germline V gene. The CDR3: CSAPLAGGDTQYF. As DNA, the CDR3 is TGCAGCGCCCCGCTAGCGGGAGGTGATACGCAGTATTTT.

This clone was counted only a few times. The chain uses TRBV29-1 and TRBJ2-6; 9 nucleotides agree with TRBD1. In germline, CDR1 is SQVTM, CDR2 ANQGSEA. V lost 4 bases and J lost 1; bases outside the gene matches: 5. The CDR3 consists of 16 residues. The CDR3 DNA sequence: TGCAGCGTTGTCGACAGGGGGAGTTCTGGGGCCAACGTCCTGACTTTC. As protein: CSVVDRGSSGANVLTF.

This clone was observed a handful of times. The V and J genes are TRBV2 and TRBJ2-4, with D possibly TRBD1 on 5 matching bases. In germline, CDR1 is SNHLY, CDR2 FYNNEI. The ends were cut back, 3 bases at V and 2 bases at J, with 14 bases in the middle. This CDR3 is 16 amino acids long. CDR3: CASSDPGWKTKNIQYF. CDR3 sequence (DNA): TGTGCCAGCAGTGACCCAGGGTGGAAGACCAAAAACATTCAGTACTTC.